A selection of T cell receptor beta chains follows, all from one sample in a study of CD8+ T cells in alopecia areata. Produced via immunoSEQ multiplex PCR; TCRdb's table is partial and in-frame only. The data hold approximately 300,000 clones, with roughly 64% observed a single time. The sample consisted of CD4+ T cells sorted from blood, taken at week 24, from a patient treated with tofacitinib. The receptors stem from a human donor with alopecia areata. Both conserved end residues are part of each CDR3. A D gene is named only where the DNA matches it firmly. The size of a clone is reported for some rows only, either as once, few or many, or as a class for expanded clones.

clone_size	d_call	v_call	j_call	cdr3_nt	cdr3_aa
.	TRBD1	TRBV29-1	TRBJ2-7	TGCAGCGGACGACAGGGGTCCTACGAGCAGTACTTC	CSGRQGSYEQYF
.	TRBD1	TRBV7-6	TRBJ2-7	TGTGCCAGCAGCCCGGACAGGCGATACGAGCAGTACTTC	CASSPDRRYEQYF
.	.	TRBV30	TRBJ2-6	TGTGCCTGGAGTGATCAGGTACCTGGGGCCAACGTCCTGACTTTC	CAWSDQVPGANVLTF
.	TRBD1	TRBV29-1	TRBJ2-2	TGCAGCGTTGTAGGGGGCGCCCCGACCGGGGAGCTGTTTTTT	CSVVGGAPTGELFF
.	.	TRBV11-2	TRBJ2-5	TGTGCCAGCAGCTTACAGGGTGGCTCCAAAGAGACCCAGTACTTC	CASSLQGGSKETQYF
few	.	TRBV5-4	TRBJ1-1	TGTGCCAGCAGCTCGCCGCGGGGGGACATGAACACTGAAGCTTTCTTT	CASSSPRGDMNTEAFF
few	.	TRBV13	TRBJ1-2	TGTGCCAGCAGCATACAGGGCATCAACTATGGCTACACCTTC	CASSIQGINYGYTF
few	.	TRBV27	TRBJ1-1	TGTGCCAGCAGCTTATATGTAGACTCGGGACCGAACACTGAAGCTTTCTTT	CASSLYVDSGPNTEAFF
.	TRBD2	TRBV23-1	TRBJ2-5	TGCGCCAGCAGTCAACGGGGGGCCCAGTACTTC	CASSQRGAQYF
few	.	TRBV7-9	TRBJ2-5	TGTGCCAGCAGCTTAGGTGGGACGCAAGAGACCCAGTACTTC	CASSLGGTQETQYF
.	TRBD1	TRBV30	TRBJ1-1	TGTGCCTGGATTAACAGGGGGCAAAACACTGAAGCTTTCTTT	CAWINRGQNTEAFF
.	.	TRBV28	TRBJ1-6	TGTGCCAGCAGTTTCCCCCATTCACCCCTCCACTTT	CASSFPHSPLHF
.	.	TRBV5-4	TRBJ2-6	TGTGCCAGCAGCTTATCAATGGGGGACTCTGGGGCCAACGTCCTGACTTTC	CASSLSMGDSGANVLTF
once	.	TRBV5-1	TRBJ1-1	TGCGCCAGCAGCTTGGCATCCGGGAACACTGAAGCTTTCTTT	CASSLASGNTEAFF
.	.	TRBV4-1	TRBJ2-5	TGCGCCAGCAGCCAAGCTGCGATAGAGACCCAGTACTTC	CASSQAAIETQYF
.	.	TRBV28	TRBJ2-2	TGTGCCAGCAGTCCCCATTGGCAGGGAGGAACCGGGGAGCTGTTTTTT	CASSPHWQGGTGELFF
.	.	TRBV13	TRBJ2-7	TGTGCCAGCAGTTTAGGTCGGGGGCGAAGCTCCTACGAGCAGTACTTC	CASSLGRGRSSYEQYF
.	.	TRBV7-9	TRBJ2-3	TGTGCCAGCAGCTTAGCGGGATCAGATACGCAGTATTTT	CASSLAGSDTQYF
.	.	TRBV30	TRBJ1-1	TGTGCCTGGATTCGGGTGAACACTGAAGCTTTCTTT	CAWIRVNTEAFF
.	.	TRBV11-3	TRBJ2-5	TGTGCCAGCAGCTTACGGAGTCGATTGGGAGAGACCCAGTACTTC	CASSLRSRLGETQYF
.	.	TRBV7-9	TRBJ2-5	TGTGCCAGCACCTGGGGGGAGCGGCAAGAGACCCAGTACTTC	CASTWGERQETQYF
.	.	TRBV4-1	TRBJ2-2	TGCGCCAGCAGCCAAGATAGGGTATTATTCACCGGGGAGCTGTTTTTT	CASSQDRVLFTGELFF
.	.	TRBV5-4	TRBJ1-2	TGTGCCATGTTACGAGCTAACTATGGCTACACCTTC	CAMLRANYGYTF
once	TRBD1	TRBV29-1	TRBJ1-2	TGCAGCGTTGCTTCAAACAGGGGTAGTGGCTACACCTTC	CSVASNRGSGYTF
once	TRBD2	TRBV7-9	TRBJ2-5	TGTGCCAGCAGCTTACGCGGAGCGGGGGAGCAAGAGACCCAGTACTTC	CASSLRGAGEQETQYF
.	TRBD2	TRBV29-1	TRBJ2-5	TGCAGCGTTCCCGGGGGTAGCGGGGTCCAAGAGACCCAGTACTTC	CSVPGGSGVQETQYF
few	.	TRBV25-1	TRBJ2-2	TGTGCCAGCAGTGAATTCCCCCGTCTAGGGGCCACCGGGGAGCTGTTTTTT	CASSEFPRLGATGELFF
.	.	TRBV7-2	TRBJ1-4	TGTGCCAGCAGCGGGAGGACGGGGGCGGGCGGGTCTAATGAAAAACTGTTTTTT	CASSGRTGAGGSNEKLFF
few	.	TRBV5-4	TRBJ1-2	TGTGCCAGCAGCTTGGACAGGGTCGGAGACTACACCTTC	CASSLDRVGDYTF
few	.	TRBV13	TRBJ2-7	TGTGCCAGCAGCTCTCGGACTTCTCCCTACGAGCAGTACTTC	CASSSRTSPYEQYF
.	.	TRBV29-1	TRBJ2-5	TGCAGCGTTCCCCTCCGCCAAGAGACCCAGTACTTC	CSVPLRQETQYF
.	.	TRBV19	TRBJ2-5	TGTGCCAGTAGTGCCTCCGAGACCCAGTACTTC	CASSASETQYF
.	.	TRBV29-1	TRBJ2-4	TGCAGCGTGGGCGGGTTAGCCAAAAACATTCAGTACTTC	CSVGGLAKNIQYF
few	.	TRBV13	TRBJ2-7	TGTGCCAGCAGCTACGACAGCCCCTACGAGCAGTACTTC	CASSYDSPYEQYF
.	TRBD2	TRBV12-5	TRBJ2-7	TGTGCTAGTGGCTACGAGAGGGGAGGGAGCTACGAGCAGTACTTC	CASGYERGGSYEQYF
.	.	TRBV29-1	TRBJ2-7	TGCAGCGTTCGGATAAGGGCGGGCGAGCAGTACTTC	CSVRIRAGEQYF
.	TRBD1	TRBV9	TRBJ2-7	TGTGCCAGCAGCCCCTGGGACAGAGCCTACGAGCAGTACTTC	CASSPWDRAYEQYF
.	.	TRBV29-1	TRBJ1-2	TGCAGCGTTGATGTAGGTACTAACTATGGCTACACCTTC	CSVDVGTNYGYTF
.	.	TRBV2	TRBJ2-7	TGTGCCAGCAGCGAGGGACTCTCCGTCGAGGAGCAGTACTTC	CASSEGLSVEEQYF
many	.	TRBV27	TRBJ1-6	TGTGCCAGCAGTTTAGTTTTCGGGAGTTCACCCCTCCACTTT	CASSLVFGSSPLHF
few	TRBD1	TRBV19	TRBJ1-1	TGTGCCAGTAGTACCCGGACAGGGCCGATGAACACTGAAGCTTTCTTT	CASSTRTGPMNTEAFF